The clone carrying this T cell receptor (beta chain) was counted ten times or more. This sample is drawn from a study of early T cells in non-severe SARS-CoV-2 infection. Study at large: Sequenced material consisted of bulk RNA (from unsorted whole blood), and chains were unpaired.

Per germline, CDR1 SNHLY and CDR2 FYNNEI. Trimming shortened V by 8 bases and J by 5 bases, and 7 bases separated the two germline ends. The CDR3 runs to 11 residues. Unique molecular identifiers (one per individual cDNA molecule) were attached. From the 5' RACE reads, TCRdb called clonotypes with MiXCR, one entry per CDR3 protein. The sample holds 45,000 to 65,000 distinct CDR3 sequences, around 10% seen once. The sample taken for sequencing was whole blood. V is TRBV2 and J is TRBJ1-5; D not resolved. The sequence derives from an adult who was a healthcare worker with PCR-confirmed SARS-CoV-2 infection or an uninfected control (not recorded which). CDR3: CASGEYQPQHF. The CDR3 DNA sequence: TGTGCCAGCGGGGAGTATCAGCCCCAGCATTTT.